Sequencing of this TCR beta chain was carried out in a study of naive and memory T cell subsets. Study conclusions and caveats: Possibly reflecting memory cells re-expressing CD45RA, a few larger clonotypes occurred in naive repertoires, especially CD8. No ground truth validated the naive and memory repertoire findings.

In this sample, this clonotype turned up a few times. Its target is unknown. CD8 T cells were positively selected from what remained after CD4 positive selection. The beta constant-region primer was an equimolar mix of two oligonucleotides covering TRBC1 and TRBC2. Ligated cDNA was amplified by four rounds of PCR with nested alpha and beta constant-region primers and SP2. TCRdb reanalysed the UMI-ligation and nested PCR reads using MiXCR and keeps one entry per CDR3 protein. The profile shows over 90,000 distinct CDR3 sequences, approximately 10% of them singletons. J was trimmed by 5 bases and V by 3 bases; bases with no gene match: 8. Germline V gives CDR1 SGHRS, CDR2 YFSETQ. CDR3 length: 15 amino acids.

The TCR was taken from a human donor in good health. This rearrangement joins TRBV5-1 to TRBJ2-1, with 7 bases that match TRBD1. The sample taken for sequencing was naive CD4+ T cells from blood. The CDR3 DNA is TGCGCCAGCAGCTCGAAGACAGGGTGGAACAATGAGCAGTTCTTC. It translates to CASSSKTGWNNEQFF.